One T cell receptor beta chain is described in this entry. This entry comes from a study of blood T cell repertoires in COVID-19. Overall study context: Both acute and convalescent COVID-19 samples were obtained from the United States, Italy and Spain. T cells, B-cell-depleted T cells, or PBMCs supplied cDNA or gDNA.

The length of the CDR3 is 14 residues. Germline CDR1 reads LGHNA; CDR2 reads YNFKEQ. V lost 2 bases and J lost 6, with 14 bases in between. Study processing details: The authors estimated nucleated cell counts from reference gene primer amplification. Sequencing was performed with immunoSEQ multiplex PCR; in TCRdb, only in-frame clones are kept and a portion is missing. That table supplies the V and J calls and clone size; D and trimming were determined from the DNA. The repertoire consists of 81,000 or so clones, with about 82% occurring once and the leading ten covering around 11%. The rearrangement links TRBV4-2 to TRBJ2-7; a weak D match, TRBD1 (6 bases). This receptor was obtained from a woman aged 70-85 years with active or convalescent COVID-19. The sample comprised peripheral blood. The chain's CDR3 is CASSQPPDSGEQYF. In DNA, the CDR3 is TGTGCCAGCAGCCAACCCCCGGACAGCGGCGAGCAGTACTTC.